The 32 T cell receptor beta chains given below trace back to one sample, sequenced in a study of blood T cell repertoires in COVID-19. Data came from immunoSEQ multiplex PCR; TCRdb stores just in-frame clones and leaves some out. This table has 100,000 to 120,000 clones, 75% to 90% appearing once. Source material: peripheral blood. These receptor sequences come from a human donor in a cohort sampled during active COVID-19.

The J gene is TRBJ2-7, the V gene TRBV6-5; TRBD1 matches 7 bases. The CDR3 runs 14 residues. J gave up 3 bases and V 6 bases, and 8 bases lay outside the gene matches. Germline V lookup: CDR1 MNHEY, CDR2 SVGAGI. In nucleotides, the CDR3 is TGTGCCAGCAGGCGTGGGACAGCTATCTACGAGCAGTACTTC. Encoded protein: CASRRGTAIYEQYF.

The chain combines TRBV6-6 with TRBJ1-3, with D tentatively TRBD1 (5 bases). Per the germline V gene, CDR1 is MNHNY and CDR2 is SVGAGI (reference sequence). The V end was cut by 5 bases, the J end by 1 base, with 15 bases between. This CDR3 contains 16 residues. Here the CDR3 DNA reads TGTGCCAGCAGTCGGCCGTGGGGGGTATCTGGAAACACCATATATTTT. Translating gives CASSRPWGVSGNTIYF.

The V and J genes are TRBV9 and TRBJ2-7, with TRBD2 matching over 12 bases. V shed 0 bases, J shed 2 bases, and the junction held 3 bases outside the gene matches. The CDR3 runs to 16 residues. Germline assignment: CDR1 SGDLS and CDR2 YYNGEE. Here the CDR3 DNA reads TGTGCCAGCAGCGTAGCTAGCGGGGGGGCTACCTACGAGCAGTACTTC. Translation gives CASSVASGGATYEQYF.

This clone has only one observation. The V call is TRBV5-6, the J call TRBJ2-4, with 9 bases lining up with TRBD1. CDR1 SGHDT and CDR2 YYEEEE come from the germline V gene. CDR3 length: 16 residues. Unmatched junction bases numbered 10, after V lost 4 bases and J lost 5 bases. CDR3 coding DNA: TGTGCCAGCAGCCCTGGGACAGGGCGCAGCCAAAACATTCAGTACTTC. Amino acids: CASSPGTGRSQNIQYF.

V gene TRBV5-6 combines with J gene TRBJ2-1; no clear D. The CDR3 is 14 residues long. V lost 2 bases and J lost 0, with 6 bases in between. Germline CDR1 is SGHDT and CDR2 is YYEEEE. In DNA form, the CDR3 reads TGTGCCAGCAGCTTATCAAACTCCTACAATGAGCAGTTCTTC. This translates into CASSLSNSYNEQFF.

The rearrangement joins TRBV6-6 to TRBJ2-1; 7 bases line up with TRBD1. V lost 7 bases, J lost 8 bases, and 17 bases stayed unmatched. CDR3 length: 16 residues. The germline gives CDR1 MNHNY, CDR2 SVGAGI (reference sequence). The CDR3 sequence is CASTRGGGLGDDEQFF. The CDR3 DNA sequence: TGTGCCAGCACCCGAGGGGGCGGCCTGGGGGACGATGAGCAGTTCTTC.

The CDR3 region has the DNA TGTGCCAGCACCAAACTAGGTTCTTCCACAGATACGCAGTATTTT. Protein product: CASTKLGSSTDTQYF. The chain uses TRBV2 and TRBJ2-3; TRBD2 might be the D (5 bases). This CDR3 has 15 residues. Germline lookup yields CDR1 SNHLY and CDR2 FYNNEI. The ends were cut back, 7 bases at V and 2 bases at J, with 16 bases in the middle.

The chain has TRBV18 and TRBJ2-1, with D hard to call. Germline V gene data show CDR1 as KGHSH and CDR2 as LQKENI. V was pared by 3 bases and J by 3 bases, with 9 bases between. CDR3 length: 14 residues. The CDR3 reads CASSPLPGYNEQFF. Written as DNA, the CDR3 is TGTGCCAGCTCACCCCTCCCGGGCTACAATGAGCAGTTCTTC.

J is TRBJ1-5 and V is TRBV27; D gene unclear. Trimming left V 1 base short and J 2 bases short, with 9 bases between. This CDR3 has 15 residues. Looked up from germline, CDR1 is MNHEY and CDR2 is SMNVEV (reference sequence). The CDR3 protein is CASSLWAGGNQPQHF. The CDR3 DNA sequence: TGTGCCAGCAGTTTATGGGCAGGCGGCAATCAGCCCCAGCATTTT.

V gene TRBV7-2 combines with J gene TRBJ1-6, with a possible D match to TRBD1 (5 bases). CDR1 SGHTA and CDR2 FQGNSA come from the germline V gene. This CDR3 contains 16 residues. V gave up 3 bases and J gave up 9 bases, with 18 bases separating them. CDR3 region: CASSLGPPGSSSPLHF. In DNA, the CDR3 is TGTGCCAGCAGCTTGGGCCCTCCAGGGTCAAGTTCACCCCTCCACTTT.

CDR3 sequence reads: CSVAKNRDGEAFF. CDR3 bases: TGCAGCGTTGCCAAGAACAGGGATGGTGAAGCTTTCTTT. The chain employs TRBV29-1 and TRBJ1-1, with TRBD1 as a possible D gene (6 bases). CDR1 and CDR2 (germline): SQVTM, ANQGSEA. Trimming took off 4 bases at V and 7 bases at J, with 16 bases between the two ends. The CDR3 is 13 amino acids.

The CDR3 coding sequence is TGTGCCTGGATGAGGCACTCGGACGAGCAGTACTTC. Protein product: CAWMRHSDEQYF. The V and J genes are TRBV30 and TRBJ2-7; D is unclear. The CDR3 loop spans 12 amino acids. Trimming left V 4 bases short and J 5 bases short, with 12 bases between. Germline V gives CDR1 GTSNPN, CDR2 SVGIG (reference sequence).

The CDR3 is CASSQRTGAGSPLHF. CDR3 nucleotide sequence: TGCGCCAGCAGCCAAAGGACAGGGGCGGGATCACCCCTCCACTTT. The chain carries TRBV4-3 and TRBJ1-6; 9 bases map to TRBD1. The CDR3 runs to 15 residues. Unmatched junction bases numbered 6, after V lost 2 bases and J lost 10 bases. Per germline, CDR1 LGHNA and CDR2 YSLEER.

The rearrangement links TRBV29-1 to TRBJ2-6, with TRBD2 matching 8 bases. Per the germline V gene, CDR1 is SQVTM and CDR2 is ANQGSEA. J lost 4 bases, V lost 5 bases, and 10 bases had no gene match. This CDR3 spans 16 amino acids. The CDR3 reads CSVSLAGGLGANVLTF. The CDR3 DNA is TGCAGCGTTTCGCTCGCGGGGGGCCTCGGGGCCAACGTCCTGACTTTC. The complete variable domain, with remaining parts taken from reference TRBV29-1 and TRBJ2-6, reads SAVISQKPSRDICQRGTSLTIQCQVDSQVTMMFWYRQQPGQSLTLIATANQGSEATYESGFVIDKFPISRPNLTFSTLTVSNMSPEDSSIYLCSVSLAGGLGANVLTFGAGSRLTVL.

This chain uses TRBV6-2 or TRBV6-3 with TRBJ1-2; unclear D gene. Trimming pared 6 bases from V and 7 bases from J, leaving 21 bases between. CDR1 is MNHEY, CDR2 SVGEGT, per germline. This CDR3 region has 15 residues. CDR3 sequence reads: CASSHGLGSLSGYTF. The CDR3 DNA follows: TGTGCCAGCAGCCATGGACTGGGTTCGTTATCTGGCTACACCTTC.

This clone was detected a few times. The chain couples TRBV9 to TRBJ1-2, with D hard to call. V gave up 4 bases and J gave up 4 bases, with 20 bases separating them. Germline CDR1 and CDR2: SGDLS and YYNGEE. CDR3 length equals 16 residues. The CDR3 sequence: CASSSQTGSRIYGYTF. CDR3 coding DNA: TGTGCCAGCAGCTCTCAAACGGGGAGTAGAATCTATGGCTACACCTTC.

The V gene is TRBV7-9, the J gene TRBJ2-1; 7 nucleotides agree with TRBD1. CDR1 is SEHNR and CDR2 is FQNEAQ in the germline V gene (reference sequence). The CDR3 totals 15 residues. The ends lost 1 base at V and 5 bases at J; junction bases unmatched: 5. As DNA, the CDR3 is TGTGCCAGCAGCTTAGAGGGGGCGAAAAACAATGAGCAGTTCTTC. It is translated as CASSLEGAKNNEQFF.

This rearrangement joins TRBV23-1 to TRBJ1-1; a weak D match, TRBD1 (5 bases). TRBV23-1 is noted as an ORF with a role that remains uncertain. Between the trimmed V and J ends, which lost 0 bases and 3 bases, there was a span of 11 bases. This CDR3 has 15 amino acids. CDR3 in amino acids: CASSQSGSGYTEAFF. The CDR3, as DNA: TGCGCCAGCAGTCAATCCGGGTCAGGGTACACTGAAGCTTTCTTT.

This chain links TRBV11-2 with TRBJ1-1; D might be TRBD1 (6 bases). Germline assignment: CDR1 SGHAT and CDR2 FQNNGV. This CDR3 contains 15 residues. The V gene lost 4 bases and the J gene lost 2 bases, with 14 bases spanning the gap. CDR3 nucleotide sequence: TGTGCCAGCAGCTCTCCCGGGACACCTAACACTGAAGCTTTCTTT. This sequence encodes CASSSPGTPNTEAFF. The whole variable domain, filled in from reference TRBV11-2 and TRBJ1-1, reads EAGVAQSPRYKIIEKRQSVAFWCNPISGHATLYWYQQILGQGPKLLIQFQNNGVVDDSQLPKDRFSAERLKGVDSTLKIQPAKLEDSAVYLCASSSPGTPNTEAFFGQGTRLTVV.

The gene calls are TRBV6-5 and TRBJ2-7, with a tentative D call TRBD2 (7 bases). The CDR3 length is 14 residues. Between the trimmed V and J ends, which lost 6 bases and 6 bases, there was a span of 18 bases. Germline-derived CDR1 and CDR2 are MNHEY and SVGAGI. CDR3 DNA sequence: TGTGCCAGCAGCCTCCGAGGGGGGGTCAGCGAGCAGTACTTC. Amino acids: CASSLRGGVSEQYF.

In this sample, this clone turned up once. V usage is TRBV19 and J usage is TRBJ2-1, with TRBD2 matching over 10 bases. Germline values: CDR1 LNHDA, CDR2 SQIVND (reference sequence). The length of the CDR3 is 15 residues. V gave up 6 bases and J gave up 8 bases; unmatched junction bases: 10. The CDR3 spells CASRERAGGPYEQFF. In DNA, the CDR3 is TGTGCCAGTAGGGAAAGAGCGGGGGGGCCCTATGAGCAGTTCTTC.

The chain combines TRBV7-3 with TRBJ2-7; 8 nucleotides agree with TRBD1. The V gene's germline CDR1 is SGHTA and CDR2 FQGTGA. V gave up 0 bases and J gave up 0 bases; unmatched junction bases: 4. CDR3 size: 16 residues. CDR3 nucleotide sequence: TGTGCCAGCAGCTTAACCGGGACAGGAAGCTCCTACGAGCAGTACTTC. Amino acids: CASSLTGTGSSYEQYF.

This clone appeared a few times. The genes are TRBV2 and TRBJ1-2, with 7 bases lining up with TRBD1. This CDR3 is 15 amino acids long. Germline V gene data show CDR1 as SNHLY and CDR2 as FYNNEI. The V segment lost 1 base and the J segment 4 bases; nucleotides outside the gene matches: 6. The CDR3 nucleotides are TGTGCCAGCAGTGAAGATTGGGGACAGAGCTATGGCTACACCTTC. Amino acids: CASSEDWGQSYGYTF.

The rearrangement links TRBV9 to TRBJ2-3; the match to TRBD2 covers 11 bases. The CDR3 spans 15 residues. The germline V gene encodes CDR1 SGDLS and CDR2 YYNGEE. The V segment lost 4 bases and the J segment 5 bases; nucleotides outside the gene matches: 6. The CDR3 loop reads CASSPGLADRDTQYF. CDR3 in DNA: TGTGCCAGCAGCCCGGGACTAGCGGACCGAGATACGCAGTATTTT.

J is TRBJ2-1 and V is TRBV7-3; TRBD2 might be the D (6 bases). The V gene's germline CDR1 is SGHTA and CDR2 FQGTGA. This CDR3 is built from 13 residues. V shed 5 bases and J shed 2 bases, with 7 bases lying between them. CDR3: CASSLAPYNEQFF. In DNA form, the CDR3 reads TGTGCCAGCAGCCTAGCGCCCTACAATGAGCAGTTCTTC.

The rearrangement links TRBV4-2 to TRBJ2-3; TRBD2 agrees at 8 bases. The germline CDR1 and CDR2 sequences are LGHNA and YNFKEQ. There are 16 residues in the CDR3. The junction had 5 bases not matched to a gene; V was cut back by 1 base and J by 2 bases. The CDR3: CASSQVAGGLTDTQYF. The DNA for the CDR3 is TGTGCCAGCAGCCAAGTCGCGGGGGGACTCACAGATACGCAGTATTTT.

This clone has only one observation. V usage is TRBV2 and J usage is TRBJ1-1, with a tentative D call TRBD1 (5 bases). The V gene's germline CDR1 is SNHLY and CDR2 FYNNEI. Trimming stripped 8 bases from V and 5 bases from J, with 9 bases between. The CDR3 spans 11 residues. CDR3 loop: CASFRVTEAFF. Here the CDR3 DNA reads TGTGCCAGCTTCAGGGTTACTGAAGCTTTCTTT.

This clone was seen a single time. The chain recombines TRBV11-3 with TRBJ2-2; 9 nucleotides line up with TRBD2. CDR3 size: 15 residues. CDR1 and CDR2 (germline): SGHNT, YENEEA. J was trimmed by 5 bases and V by 5 bases; bases with no gene match: 6. Here the CDR3 DNA reads TGTGCCAGCAGCCCGCGGGGGGGCAGGACCGGGGAGCTGTTTTTT. Its translation: CASSPRGGRTGELFF.

The chain has TRBV2 and TRBJ2-2; maybe TRBD1 (5 bases). Per germline, CDR1 SNHLY and CDR2 FYNNEI. V was cut by 1 base and J by 7 bases, with 10 bases left in between. This CDR3 has 14 amino acids. The CDR3 nucleotides are TGTGCCAGCAGTGAAGACAGGCTGATCGGGGAGCTGTTTTTT. Translating gives CASSEDRLIGELFF.

The rearrangement joins TRBV18 to TRBJ1-2, with TRBD1 matching 9 bases. V dropped 2 bases and J dropped 7; count of bases not matched to a gene: 8. Looked up from germline, CDR1 is KGHSH and CDR2 is LQKENI. This CDR3 comprises 15 residues. The CDR3 protein is CASSPYGTGSGGYTF. DNA of the CDR3: TGTGCCAGCTCACCATACGGGACAGGGTCTGGTGGCTACACCTTC. The whole variable domain, filled in from reference TRBV18 and TRBJ1-2, reads NAGVMQNPRHLVRRRGQEARLRCSPMKGHSHVYWYRQLPEEGLKFMVYLQKENIIDESGMPKERFSAEFPKEGPSILRIQQVVRGDSAAYFCASSPYGTGSGGYTFGSGTRLTVV.

This rearrangement joins TRBV6-4 to TRBJ1-2; tentatively, D is TRBD1 (6 bases). The ends were cut back, 2 bases at V and 7 bases at J, with 8 bases in the middle. This CDR3 has 12 amino acids. CDR1 and CDR2 from the germline V gene are MRHNA and SNTAGT. The CDR3, as DNA: TGTGCCAGCAGTGACCTCAGGGGTGGCTACACCTTC. This gives the protein CASSDLRGGYTF.

In its sample, this clone was seen a few times. The V call is TRBV14, the J call TRBJ2-1, with a tentative D call TRBD2 (6 bases). CDR3 length: 14 residues. V was trimmed by 1 base and J by 9 bases, leaving 13 bases between them. Germline CDR1 and CDR2: SGHDN and FVKESK. The CDR3 region has the DNA TGTGCCAGCAGCCAAGTGGAGGGTAGGGGTGAGCAGTTCTTC. The encoded protein is CASSQVEGRGEQFF.